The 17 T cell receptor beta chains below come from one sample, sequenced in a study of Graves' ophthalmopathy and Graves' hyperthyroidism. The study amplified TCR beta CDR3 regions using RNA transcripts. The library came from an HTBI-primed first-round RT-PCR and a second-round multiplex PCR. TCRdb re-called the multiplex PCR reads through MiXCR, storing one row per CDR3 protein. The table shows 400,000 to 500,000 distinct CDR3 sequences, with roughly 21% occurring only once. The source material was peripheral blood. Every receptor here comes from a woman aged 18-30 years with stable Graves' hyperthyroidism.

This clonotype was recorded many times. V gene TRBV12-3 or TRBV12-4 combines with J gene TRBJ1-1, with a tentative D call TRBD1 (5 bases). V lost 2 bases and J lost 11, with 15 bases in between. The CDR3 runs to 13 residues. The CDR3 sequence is CASSLWSGSGAFF. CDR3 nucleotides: TGTGCCAGCAGTTTATGGTCAGGGAGCGGGGCTTTCTTT.

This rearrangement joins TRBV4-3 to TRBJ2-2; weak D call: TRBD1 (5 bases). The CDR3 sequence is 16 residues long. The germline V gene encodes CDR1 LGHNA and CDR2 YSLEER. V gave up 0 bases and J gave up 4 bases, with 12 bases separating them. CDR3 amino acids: CASSQDSAGFTGELFF. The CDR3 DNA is TGCGCCAGCAGCCAAGATTCGGCAGGGTTCACCGGGGAGCTGTTTTTT.

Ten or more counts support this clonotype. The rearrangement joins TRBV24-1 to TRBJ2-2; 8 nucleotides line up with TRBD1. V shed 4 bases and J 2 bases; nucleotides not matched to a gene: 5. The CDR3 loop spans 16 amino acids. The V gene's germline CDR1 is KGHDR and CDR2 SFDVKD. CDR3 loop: CATSDTTGVNTGELFF. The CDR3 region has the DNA TGTGCCACCAGTGACACGACAGGGGTCAACACCGGGGAGCTGTTTTTT.

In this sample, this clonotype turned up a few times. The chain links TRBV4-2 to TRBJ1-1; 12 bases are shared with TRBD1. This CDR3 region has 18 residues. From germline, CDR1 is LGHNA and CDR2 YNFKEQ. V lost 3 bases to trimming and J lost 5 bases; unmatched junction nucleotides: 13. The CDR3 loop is CASSHQVAGQGADTEAFF. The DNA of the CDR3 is TGTGCCAGCAGCCACCAGGTGGCGGGACAGGGGGCTGATACTGAAGCTTTCTTT.

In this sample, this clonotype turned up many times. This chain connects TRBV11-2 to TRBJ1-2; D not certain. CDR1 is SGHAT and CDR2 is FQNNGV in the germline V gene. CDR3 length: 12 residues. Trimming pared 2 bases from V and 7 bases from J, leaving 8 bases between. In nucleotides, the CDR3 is TGTGCCAGCAGCTTAATGGTTGGTGGCTACACCTTC. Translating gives CASSLMVGGYTF.

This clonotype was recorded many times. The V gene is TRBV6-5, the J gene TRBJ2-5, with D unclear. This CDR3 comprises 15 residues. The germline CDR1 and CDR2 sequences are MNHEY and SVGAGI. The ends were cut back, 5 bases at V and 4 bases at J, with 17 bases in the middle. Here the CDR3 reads CASSPQSKVPETQYF. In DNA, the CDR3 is TGTGCCAGCAGTCCCCAGAGTAAGGTTCCAGAGACCCAGTACTTC.

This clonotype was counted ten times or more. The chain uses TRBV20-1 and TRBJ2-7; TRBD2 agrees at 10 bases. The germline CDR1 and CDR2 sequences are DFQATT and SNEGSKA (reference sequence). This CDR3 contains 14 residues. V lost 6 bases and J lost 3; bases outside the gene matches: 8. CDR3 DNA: TGCAGTGCCATTCTAGCGGGAGCCGGCTACGAGCAGTACTTC. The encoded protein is CSAILAGAGYEQYF.

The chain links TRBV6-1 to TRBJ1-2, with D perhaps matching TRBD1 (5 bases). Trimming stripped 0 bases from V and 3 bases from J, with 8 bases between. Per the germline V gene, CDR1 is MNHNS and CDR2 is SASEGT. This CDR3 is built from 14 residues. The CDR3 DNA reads TGTGCCAGCAGTGAAGCTCTGACAGACTATGGCTACACCTTC. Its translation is CASSEALTDYGYTF.

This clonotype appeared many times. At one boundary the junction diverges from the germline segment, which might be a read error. Here the CDR3 reads CASSAGTGGKQPQHF. CDR3 in DNA: TGTGCCAGCAGTGCCGGGACAGGGGGCAAGCAGCCCCAGCATTTT. The V call is TRBV27, the J call TRBJ1-5; 12 bases line up with TRBD1. This CDR3 has 15 residues. CDR1 is MNHEY and CDR2 is SMNVEV in the germline V gene (reference sequence).

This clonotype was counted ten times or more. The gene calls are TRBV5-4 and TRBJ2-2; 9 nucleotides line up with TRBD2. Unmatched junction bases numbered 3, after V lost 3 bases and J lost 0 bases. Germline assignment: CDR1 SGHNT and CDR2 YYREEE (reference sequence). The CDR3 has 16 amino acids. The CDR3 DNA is TGTGCCAGCAGCTGGGGACTAGCAGCGAACACCGGGGAGCTGTTTTTT. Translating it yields CASSWGLAANTGELFF.

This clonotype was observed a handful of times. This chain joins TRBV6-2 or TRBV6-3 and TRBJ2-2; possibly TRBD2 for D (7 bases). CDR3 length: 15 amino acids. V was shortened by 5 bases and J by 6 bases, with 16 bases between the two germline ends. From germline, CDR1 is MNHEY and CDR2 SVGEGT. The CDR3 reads CASSRRGGPAGELFF. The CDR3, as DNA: TGTGCCAGCAGTAGGAGGGGGGGTCCCGCCGGGGAGCTGTTTTTT.

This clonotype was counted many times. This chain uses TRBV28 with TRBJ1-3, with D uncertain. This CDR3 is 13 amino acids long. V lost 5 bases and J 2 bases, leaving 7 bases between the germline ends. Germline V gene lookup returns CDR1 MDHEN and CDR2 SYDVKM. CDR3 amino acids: CASSPPTGNTIYF. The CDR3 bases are TGTGCCAGCAGTCCACCGACTGGAAACACCATATATTTT.

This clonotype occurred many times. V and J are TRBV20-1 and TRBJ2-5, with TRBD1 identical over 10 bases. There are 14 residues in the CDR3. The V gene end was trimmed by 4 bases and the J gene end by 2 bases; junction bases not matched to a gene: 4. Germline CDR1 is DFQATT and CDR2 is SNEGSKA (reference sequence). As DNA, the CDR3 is TGCAGTGCTAACCCGGGACAGGGGCAAGAGACCCAGTACTTC. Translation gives CSANPGQGQETQYF.

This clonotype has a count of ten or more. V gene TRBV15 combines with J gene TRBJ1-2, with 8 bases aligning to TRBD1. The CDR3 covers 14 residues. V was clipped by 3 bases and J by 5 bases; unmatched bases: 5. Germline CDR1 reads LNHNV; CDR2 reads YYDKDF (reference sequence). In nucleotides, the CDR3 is TGTGCCACCAGCAGCCGTGGACAGGGATATGGCTACACCTTC. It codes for CATSSRGQGYGYTF.

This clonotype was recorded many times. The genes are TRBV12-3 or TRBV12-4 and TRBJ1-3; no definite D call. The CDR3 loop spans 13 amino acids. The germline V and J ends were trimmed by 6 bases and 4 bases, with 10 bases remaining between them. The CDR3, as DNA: TGTGCCAGCAGCCGTGACTCCGGAAACACCATATATTTT. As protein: CASSRDSGNTIYF.

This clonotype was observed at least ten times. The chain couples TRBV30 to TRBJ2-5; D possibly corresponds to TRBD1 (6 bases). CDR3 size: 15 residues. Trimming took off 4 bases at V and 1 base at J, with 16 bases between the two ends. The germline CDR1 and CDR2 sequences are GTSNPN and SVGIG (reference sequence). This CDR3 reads CAWTKTGTPQETQYF. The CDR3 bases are TGTGCCTGGACCAAAACCGGGACACCCCAAGAGACCCAGTACTTC.

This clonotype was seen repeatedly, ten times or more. CDR3 DNA sequence: TGTGCCAGTAGTGTCCCGGGAGCCGTCCCCGGGGAGCTGTTTTTT. As protein: CASSVPGAVPGELFF. The gene calls are TRBV19 and TRBJ2-2; a possible D gene is TRBD2 (6 bases). In germline, CDR1 is LNHDA, CDR2 SQIVND (reference sequence). The CDR3 is 15 residues long. Trimming took off 5 bases at V and 6 bases at J, with 16 bases between the two ends. The full variable domain, completed using reference TRBV19 and TRBJ2-2, is DGGITQSPKYLFRKEGQNVTLSCEQNLNHDAMYWYRQDPGQGLRLIYYSQIVNDFQKGDIAEGYSVSREKKESFPLTVTSAQKNPTAFYLCASSVPGAVPGELFFGEGSRLTVL.